The 32 T cell receptor beta chains reported below all come from one sample, sequenced in a study of blood T cells in healthy people across ages. Next came a second PCR, run for about 7 to 12 cycles, which used a sample-barcoded 5' primer along with a J-beta primer mix. TCRdb processed the 5' RACE reads anew with MiXCR; each CDR3 protein has one entry. The data show some 670,000 distinct CDR3 sequences, 40% to 65% seen once. Sequenced input: blood. These receptors were collected from a woman older than 75 in good health.

This clonotype has only one observation. At one of its ends the junction is not consistent with the germline gene, which may arise from a read error. CDR3 amino acids: CACSFSRGSYNEQFF. CDR3 DNA: TGTGCCTGCAGCTTCTCCAGGGGCTCCTACAATGAGCAGTTCTTC. The rearrangement links TRBV7-2 to TRBJ2-1; D is possibly TRBD1 (6 bases). The CDR3 loop spans 15 amino acids. CDR1 SGHTA and CDR2 FQGNSA come from the germline V gene.

This clonotype was seen ten or more times. This chain links TRBV11-2 with TRBJ2-5, with no clear D. CDR3 length equals 13 residues. Trimming removed 1 base at V and 9 bases at J, with 12 bases between. Germline CDR1 reads SGHAT; CDR2 reads FQNNGV. Here the CDR3 DNA reads TGTGCCAGCAGCTTAGCTTCGAACGTAGCCCAGTACTTC. It is translated as CASSLASNVAQYF.

This clonotype was recorded many times. V is TRBV6-6 and J is TRBJ2-7; 9 bases match TRBD1. Germline V gene sequence: CDR1 MNHNY, CDR2 SVGAGI (reference sequence). The CDR3 length is 17 residues. Trimming cost V 5 bases and J 5 bases; bases outside gene matches: 16. Written as DNA, the CDR3 is TGTGCCAGCAGTGGGGGACAGGGTAAATTAGAAGACCACGAGCAGTACTTC. Translated: CASSGGQGKLEDHEQYF.

Regarding this clonotype: Given a much more abundant clone one base away, this may be a read error. This chain connects TRBV5-1 to TRBJ2-3, with D possibly matching TRBD2 (5 bases). The germline gives CDR1 SGHRS, CDR2 YFSETQ. This CDR3 is 14 amino acids long. V lost 10 bases and J lost 2, with 17 bases in between. CDR3 sequence reads: CAGTPEAFTDTQYF. CDR3 nucleotides: TGCGCCGGCACTCCGGAGGCCTTCACAGATACGCAGTATTTT.

This clonotype was found many times. The rearrangement uses TRBV12-3 or TRBV12-4 and TRBJ2-7; 11 nucleotides match TRBD2. The CDR3 is 14 residues long. With V trimmed by 7 bases and J by 5 bases, 7 bases remained unmatched. CDR3 amino acids: CASTLTSGTHEQYF. The CDR3, as DNA: TGTGCCAGCACCTTGACTAGCGGGACCCACGAGCAGTACTTC.

This clonotype was picked up many times. The V gene is TRBV7-3, the J gene TRBJ2-1; no firm D call. V lost 0 bases and J lost 8, with 5 bases in between. The CDR3 has 12 amino acids. The germline V gene encodes CDR1 SGHTA and CDR2 FQGTGA. The CDR3 nucleotides are TGTGCCAGCAGCTTAACGGGCGATGAGCAGTTCTTC. The encoded protein is CASSLTGDEQFF.

The rearrangement joins TRBV28 to TRBJ2-1; 12 positions agree with TRBD2. Losses at the gene ends were 2 bases for V and 2 bases for J; bases not matched to a gene: 10. The CDR3 has 19 amino acids. Germline CDR1 is MDHEN and CDR2 is SYDVKM. This CDR3 reads CASSLTVSWTSGTYNEQFF. The CDR3 region has the DNA TGTGCCAGCAGTTTAACCGTCAGTTGGACTAGCGGGACCTACAATGAGCAGTTCTTC.

Regarding this clonotype: It may be a read error: a sequence one base away is much more abundant. This sequence joins TRBV15 and TRBJ2-5; D possibly uses TRBD1 or TRBD2 (8 bases each). The J call is uncertain, as TRBJ2-7 better fits the DNA end. Germline V gives CDR1 LNHNV, CDR2 YYDKDF (reference sequence). CDR3 length: 20 amino acids. CDR3: CATSREGPGQDKRETCEQYF. The CDR3 DNA reads as TGTGCCACCAGCAGAGAAGGTCCGGGACAGGACAAGCGGGAGACTTGCGAGCAGTACTTC.

This rearrangement joins TRBV4-3 to TRBJ2-1, with a tentative D call TRBD2 (5 bases). CDR1 and CDR2 (germline): LGHNA, YSLEER. The CDR3 consists of 17 residues. The V end lost 1 base, the J end lost 0 bases, and 13 bases lay between the germline ends. CDR3 residues: CASSQVIRESSYNEQFF. CDR3 DNA sequence: TGCGCCAGCAGCCAAGTGATAAGGGAGAGCTCCTACAATGAGCAGTTCTTC.

The chain joins TRBV30 to TRBJ2-7; 8 nucleotides match TRBD2. The CDR3 spans 16 residues. CDR1 GTSNPN and CDR2 SVGIG come from the germline V gene (reference sequence). The V gene end was trimmed by 0 bases and the J gene end by 7 bases; junction bases not matched to a gene: 14. CDR3: CAWSVKILAGGGEQYF. The CDR3 coding sequence is TGTGCCTGGAGTGTAAAGATTTTGGCGGGAGGTGGTGAGCAGTACTTC.

The chain carries TRBV12-3 or TRBV12-4 and TRBJ2-7; D is ambiguous. The CDR3 is 13 amino acids. V was cut by 6 bases and J by 3 bases, with 12 bases left in between. CDR3 coding DNA: TGTGCCAGCAGCGGGCTTAGAAGCTACGAGCAGTACTTC. It codes for CASSGLRSYEQYF.

The chain couples TRBV5-1 to TRBJ2-7, with 9 bases aligning to TRBD2. Germline assignment: CDR1 SGHRS and CDR2 YFSETQ. J was trimmed by 7 bases and V by 4 bases; bases with no gene match: 9. This CDR3 has 14 amino acids. CDR3 amino acids: CASSPSGTNNEQYF. DNA of the CDR3: TGCGCCAGCAGCCCTAGCGGGACAAACAATGAGCAGTACTTC.

This clonotype was recorded once. An end of the junction differs from the germline gene, which may be a read error. The CDR3: CANSPLRDSTDTQYF. The CDR3 DNA follows: TGTGCCAACAGCCCCCTCAGGGACTCCACAGATACGCAGTATTTT. The V call is TRBV14, the J call TRBJ2-3; TRBD2 might be the D (6 bases). The CDR3 contains 15 residues. The germline V gene has CDR1 SGHDN and CDR2 FVKESK.

This clonotype was counted many times. The chain recombines TRBV12-3 or TRBV12-4 with TRBJ2-7; TRBD1 agrees at 7 bases. The CDR3 sequence is 13 residues long. The ends lost 7 bases at V and 4 bases at J; junction bases unmatched: 7. CDR3 nucleotide sequence: TGTGCCAGCACCCAGGGGGTACCATACGAGCAGTACTTC. It codes for CASTQGVPYEQYF.

V usage is TRBV5-1 and J usage is TRBJ2-7, with a tentative D call TRBD2 (6 bases). The better agreement between TRBJ2-5 and the DNA end casts doubt on the J call. Germline V gene data show CDR1 as SGHRS and CDR2 as YFSETQ. The CDR3 spans 14 residues. For the CDR3, the DNA is TGCGCCAGCAGCGTGAGTGGCGGGGAAGAGACCCAGTACTTC. The encoded protein is CASSVSGGEETQYF.

This chain uses TRBV25-1 with TRBJ2-7; D not certain. The last part of the DNA fits TRBJ2-5 better; the J call may be wrong. This CDR3 contains 16 residues. Per the germline V gene, CDR1 is MGHDK and CDR2 is SYGVNS. This CDR3 reads CASSDLLGARSETQYF. The CDR3 bases are TGTGCCAGCAGTGACCTCCTCGGAGCTAGGTCGGAGACCCAGTACTTC.

This clonotype was counted many times. The V gene is TRBV6-2 or TRBV6-3, the J gene TRBJ2-7; D gene ambiguous. This CDR3 is built from 12 residues. The V gene's germline CDR1 is MNHEY and CDR2 SVGEGT. V gave up 6 bases and J gave up 3 bases, with 9 bases separating them. This CDR3 reads CASRKGVYEQYF. The CDR3 region has the DNA TGTGCCAGCAGGAAAGGTGTCTACGAGCAGTACTTC.

This clonotype was observed a handful of times. The chain combines TRBV10-3 with TRBJ1-2, with TRBD1 as a possible D gene (5 bases). CDR1 and CDR2 (germline): ENHRY, SYGVKD. The length of the CDR3 is 13 residues. V lost 5 bases to trimming and J lost 2 bases, with 9 bases between them. Written as DNA, the CDR3 is TGTGCCATCAGTCGGGAGGGGAACTATGGCTACACCTTC. This sequence encodes CAISREGNYGYTF.

As concerns this clonotype: A much more abundant neighbour one base away suggests this may be a read error. This chain links TRBV7-9 with TRBJ1-2; D not certain. Germline CDR1 reads SEHNR; CDR2 reads FQNEAQ (reference sequence). V lost 6 bases to trimming and J lost 3 bases, with 14 bases between them. The CDR3 has 14 residues. CDR3 bases: TGTGCCAGCAGTCATGCGTTGGTTGACTATGGCTACACCTTC. It yields the protein CASSHALVDYGYTF.

This clonotype occurred once. The chain recombines TRBV29-1 with TRBJ2-3; 10 bases are shared with TRBD2. Germline values: CDR1 SQVTM, CDR2 ANQGSEA. Germline trimming cut 6 bases from V and 3 bases from J; bases unmatched to any gene: 6. This CDR3 region has 14 residues. The CDR3 sequence: CSVKGTSVTDTQYF. The CDR3 DNA follows: TGCAGCGTAAAGGGGACTAGCGTAACAGATACGCAGTATTTT.

The J gene is TRBJ2-5, the V gene TRBV27; TRBD1 matches at 8 bases. The J call is doubtful: the DNA matches TRBJ2-7 better. Germline V gives CDR1 MNHEY, CDR2 SMNVEV (reference sequence). The CDR3 loop spans 16 amino acids. The CDR3 region has the DNA TGTGCCAGCAGTTTAGCCCCGACAGGGGCGGCCTACGAGCAGTACTTC. Encoded protein: CASSLAPTGAAYEQYF.

This clonotype was counted ten times or more. V gene TRBV4-1 combines with J gene TRBJ2-7; 8 nucleotides align to TRBD1. This CDR3 spans 16 amino acids. Germline CDR1 MGHRA, CDR2 YSYEKL. V dropped 3 bases and J dropped 4; count of bases not matched to a gene: 11. The CDR3 DNA sequence: TGCGCCAGCAGCCAGGCCCCGGACAGGGTGATGTACGAGCAGTACTTC. The encoded protein is CASSQAPDRVMYEQYF.

This clonotype was seen more than once but under ten times. J is TRBJ1-5 and V is TRBV28; D is ambiguous. V lost 1 base to trimming and J lost 7 bases, with 14 bases between them. The CDR3 contains 15 residues. Germline CDR1 is MDHEN and CDR2 is SYDVKM. CDR3 in amino acids: CASSLSAPGRQPQHF. Here the CDR3 DNA reads TGTGCCAGCAGTTTATCGGCCCCGGGTCGCCAGCCCCAGCATTTT.

This clonotype was counted a few times. The rearrangement uses TRBV29-1 and TRBJ2-3; 8 nucleotides align to TRBD2. The CDR3 covers 15 residues. With V trimmed by 2 bases and J by 6 bases, 10 bases remained unmatched. Germline V gene sequence: CDR1 SQVTM, CDR2 ANQGSEA. The CDR3 spells CSVEWYGRAGDTQYF. CDR3 nucleotides: TGCAGCGTTGAATGGTACGGGAGGGCTGGGGATACGCAGTATTTT.

The chain carries TRBV4-1 and TRBJ2-7, with 7 positions matching TRBD2. Trimming at V came to 1 base and at J to 0 bases, leaving 6 bases not matched to a gene. Germline V gene sequence: CDR1 MGHRA, CDR2 YSYEKL. CDR3 length equals 16 residues. The CDR3 nucleotides read TGCGCCAGCAGCCAAGGCGCGGGAGAGCCCTCCTACGAGCAGTACTTC. Translated, it gives CASSQGAGEPSYEQYF.

A few counts support this clonotype. This may be a read error, as it is one base from a much larger clone. The V gene is TRBV7-9, the J gene TRBJ2-5; a weak D match, TRBD2 (6 bases). Germline CDR1 SEHNR, CDR2 FQNEAQ (reference sequence). The CDR3 contains 16 residues. V was cut by 6 bases and J by 11 bases, with 28 bases left in between. The CDR3 DNA follows: TGTGCCAGCAGACCCTCGGGGCTAGCGTTTTACAATGAGCAGTACTTC. Translation: CASRPSGLAFYNEQYF.

The chain joins TRBV5-1 to TRBJ2-1; 9 bases map to TRBD2. The CDR3 sequence is 16 residues long. In germline, CDR1 is SGHRS, CDR2 YFSETQ. V lost 0 bases to trimming and J lost 9 bases; unmatched junction nucleotides: 10. In DNA, the CDR3 is TGCGCCAGCAGCTTGGCGCTGGCGGGAGGGCCTACTGAGCAGTTCTTC. Protein: CASSLALAGGPTEQFF.

This clonotype was observed many times. The chain employs TRBV5-1 and TRBJ2-1; TRBD2 agrees at 10 bases. The ends lost 4 bases at V and 2 bases at J; junction bases unmatched: 6. The germline V gene encodes CDR1 SGHRS and CDR2 YFSETQ. The CDR3 spans 16 residues. CDR3 nucleotide sequence: TGCGCCAGCAGCGTGGGGACTAGCGCAACCTACAATGAGCAGTTCTTC. Translated: CASSVGTSATYNEQFF.

This clonotype turned up a few times. A read error may explain this, as a much larger clone is one base away. This chain joins TRBV2 and TRBJ2-1; D is ambiguous. The CDR3 covers 13 residues. CDR1 and CDR2 from the germline V gene are SNHLY and FYNNEI. CDR3 in DNA: TGTGCCAGCAGCGCTAACACATACAATGGGCAGTTCTTC. Encoded protein: CASSANTYNGQFF.

The rearrangement joins TRBV14 to TRBJ2-4; 11 nucleotides match TRBD2. There are 16 residues in the CDR3. V lost 4 bases and J lost 1; bases outside the gene matches: 3. Germline V lookup: CDR1 SGHDN, CDR2 FVKESK. CDR3 region: CASSPRLAGAKNIQYF. The DNA of the CDR3 is TGTGCCAGCAGCCCCCGACTAGCGGGGGCCAAAAACATTCAGTACTTC.

The J gene is TRBJ1-6, the V gene TRBV2, with D unresolved. The CDR3 length is 16 residues. V shed 6 bases and J shed 10 bases, with 22 bases lying between them. Per the germline V gene, CDR1 is SNHLY and CDR2 is FYNNEI. CDR3 DNA: TGTGCCAGCAGCGCTAGAAGACGCGAAGGAAACTCACCCCTCCACTTT. Translating gives CASSARRREGNSPLHF.

The sample holds many counts of this clonotype. This chain connects TRBV12-3 or TRBV12-4 to TRBJ2-7; possibly TRBD1 or TRBD2 for D (5 bases each). Between the trimmed V and J ends, which lost 4 bases and 7 bases, there was a span of 11 bases. The CDR3 extends over 12 amino acids. The CDR3 reads CASSSNWGEQYF. CDR3 bases: TGTGCCAGCAGTTCCAACTGGGGGGAGCAGTACTTC.